This T cell receptor beta chain came from a study of T cells in Graves' hyperthyroidism and ophthalmopathy. The CDR3 totals 13 residues. The germline gives CDR1 ENHRY, CDR2 SYGVKD. Trimming shortened V by 10 bases and J by 0 bases, and 12 bases separated the two germline ends. It was RNA transcripts that yielded the amplified TCR beta CDR3 regions. An initial round of RT-PCR targeting the TCR CDR3 relied on the HTBI primer set. TCRdb ran MiXCR on the multiplex PCR reads and lists one entry per CDR3 protein. The table includes around 760,000 distinct CDR3 sequences, approximately 40% detected once. This clonotype was counted ten times or more.

The sequencing input was blood. The chain is built from TRBV10-3 and TRBJ2-5; D ambiguous. The sequence derives from a middle-aged woman with Graves' hyperthyroidism. The CDR3 is CATRLQNQETQYF. CDR3 coding DNA: TGTGCCACGAGGTTGCAGAACCAAGAGACCCAGTACTTC.